A selection of T cell receptor beta chains follows, all from one sample in a study of T cell responses to AZD1222 COVID-19 vaccine. Sequenced by immunoSEQ multiplex PCR; TCRdb stores in-frame clones only, minus some. The table has around 70,000 clones, more than 65% seen once. The sequences come from peripheral blood, collected on day 0 of MenACWY control vaccination. These receptors originate from an adult in good health. CDR3s include the opening cysteine and the closing phenylalanine or tryptophan. Fields, in order: CDR3 DNA, CDR3 protein, J gene, D gene, clone size, V gene. A D gene is named only where the DNA matches it firmly. Size is omitted from some rows. Given values are once, few, many or a class for expanded clones.

CDR3 DNA: TGTGCCAGCAGACCTCTAGCGGGGGATTTTAATGAGCAGTTCTTC; CDR3 protein: CASRPLAGDFNEQFF; J gene: TRBJ2-1; D gene: TRBD2; clone size: .; V gene: TRBV6-2/TRBV6-3
CDR3 DNA: TGTGCCTGGAGTGAAGGGGTCCTTGACGAGCAGTACTTC; CDR3 protein: CAWSEGVLDEQYF; J gene: TRBJ2-7; D gene: .; clone size: .; V gene: TRBV30
CDR3 DNA: TGTGCCAGCAGTTTGGCAGGTAGCAATCAGCCCCAGCATTTT; CDR3 protein: CASSLAGSNQPQHF; J gene: TRBJ1-5; D gene: .; clone size: .; V gene: TRBV28
CDR3 DNA: TGCAGCGTGGGGACGGGAACCTACGAGCAGTACTTC; CDR3 protein: CSVGTGTYEQYF; J gene: TRBJ2-7; D gene: .; clone size: .; V gene: TRBV29-1
CDR3 DNA: TGTGCCAGCAGCCTCCGGGACACCCCCAACACCGGGGAGCTGTTTTTT; CDR3 protein: CASSLRDTPNTGELFF; J gene: TRBJ2-2; D gene: .; clone size: .; V gene: TRBV7-8
CDR3 DNA: TGTGCCAGCAGCACCACCCCAGGGACAGCCTATGGCTACACCTTC; CDR3 protein: CASSTTPGTAYGYTF; J gene: TRBJ1-2; D gene: TRBD1; clone size: .; V gene: TRBV3-1/TRBV3-2
CDR3 DNA: TGTGCCAGTAGGCAGTCGAACACCGGGGAGCTGTTTTTT; CDR3 protein: CASRQSNTGELFF; J gene: TRBJ2-2; D gene: .; clone size: .; V gene: TRBV19
CDR3 DNA: TGTGCCACCAGCCCCCTCACGGGAAGGGGTGAAAAACTGTTTTTT; CDR3 protein: CATSPLTGRGEKLFF; J gene: TRBJ1-4; D gene: .; clone size: .; V gene: TRBV15
CDR3 DNA: TGCGCCAGCAGCCCCGGGGACAGCGACACCGGGGAGCTGTTTTTT; CDR3 protein: CASSPGDSDTGELFF; J gene: TRBJ2-2; D gene: TRBD1; clone size: .; V gene: TRBV4-1
CDR3 DNA: TGTGCCAGCAACGGGGCTTACGAGCAGTACTTC; CDR3 protein: CASNGAYEQYF; J gene: TRBJ2-7; D gene: .; clone size: many; V gene: TRBV6-8
CDR3 DNA: TGTGCCAGTAGCACAACCGGGACAGGGATTTATTCACCCCTCCACTTT; CDR3 protein: CASSTTGTGIYSPLHF; J gene: TRBJ1-6; D gene: TRBD1; clone size: .; V gene: TRBV19
CDR3 DNA: TGTGCCAGCACCTCACTTGGGCCCGGGGGAGGGTCGAATTCACCCCTCCACTTT; CDR3 protein: CASTSLGPGGGSNSPLHF; J gene: TRBJ1-6; D gene: .; clone size: .; V gene: TRBV11-2
CDR3 DNA: TGTGCCAGCAGCTTGGAAGGGGCGGGTGAAGCTTTCTTT; CDR3 protein: CASSLEGAGEAFF; J gene: TRBJ1-1; D gene: .; clone size: .; V gene: TRBV5-5
CDR3 DNA: TGTGCCAGCAGTGAAGGGCAGAGGCAGTACTTC; CDR3 protein: CASSEGQRQYF; J gene: TRBJ2-7; D gene: .; clone size: .; V gene: TRBV6-1
CDR3 DNA: TGTGCCAGCAGTGAAGCGCAAAAGGGGCTTGGCTACACCTTC; CDR3 protein: CASSEAQKGLGYTF; J gene: TRBJ1-2; D gene: .; clone size: .; V gene: TRBV2
CDR3 DNA: TGTGCCAGCAGCTTAGTAGCAGACGAGCAGTTCTTC; CDR3 protein: CASSLVADEQFF; J gene: TRBJ2-1; D gene: .; clone size: once; V gene: TRBV7-9
CDR3 DNA: TGTGCCAGCAGACAGGGGTTAAACTATGGCTACACCTTC; CDR3 protein: CASRQGLNYGYTF; J gene: TRBJ1-2; D gene: TRBD1; clone size: .; V gene: TRBV27
CDR3 DNA: TGCAGCGTTGCAGTACAGGGGAGAGATGGCTACACCTTC; CDR3 protein: CSVAVQGRDGYTF; J gene: TRBJ1-2; D gene: TRBD1; clone size: .; V gene: TRBV29-1
CDR3 DNA: TGTGCCAGCAGCGTAGATTGGACTACCCGCGGTGAGCAGTTCTTC; CDR3 protein: CASSVDWTTRGEQFF; J gene: TRBJ2-1; D gene: .; clone size: .; V gene: TRBV9
CDR3 DNA: TGTGCCAGCAGCTTATTCGAGGGGCAAGTTACTGAAGCTTTCTTT; CDR3 protein: CASSLFEGQVTEAFF; J gene: TRBJ1-1; D gene: .; clone size: .; V gene: TRBV11-1
CDR3 DNA: TGTGCCAGTAGTATGCAGGGACAGGGGCTTCGGGCCCAGTACTTC; CDR3 protein: CASSMQGQGLRAQYF; J gene: TRBJ2-5; D gene: TRBD1; clone size: .; V gene: TRBV19
CDR3 DNA: TGTGCCAGCAGCCCACCCTCTCGCGGGAGAGAGTACGAGCAGTACTTC; CDR3 protein: CASSPPSRGREYEQYF; J gene: TRBJ2-7; D gene: TRBD2; clone size: .; V gene: TRBV6-2/TRBV6-3
CDR3 DNA: TGTGCCAGCAGTGAGAGAGGGTATAACACTGAAGCTTTCTTT; CDR3 protein: CASSERGYNTEAFF; J gene: TRBJ1-1; D gene: .; clone size: .; V gene: TRBV6-1
CDR3 DNA: TGTGCCAGCAGCTTTGGGACAGTCTCTGGAAACACCATATATTTT; CDR3 protein: CASSFGTVSGNTIYF; J gene: TRBJ1-3; D gene: TRBD1; clone size: .; V gene: TRBV11-2
CDR3 DNA: TGTGCCAGCAGTTTAGACCTAGGGCAGATGAACACTGAAGCTTTCTTT; CDR3 protein: CASSLDLGQMNTEAFF; J gene: TRBJ1-1; D gene: .; clone size: few; V gene: TRBV28
CDR3 DNA: TGTGCCAGTCGTGGGACAGGGGGCGGCGGGGCTTTCTTT; CDR3 protein: CASRGTGGGGAFF; J gene: TRBJ1-1; D gene: TRBD1; clone size: .; V gene: TRBV19
CDR3 DNA: TGTGCAAGTCGCTTACCGGGACAGTCCAACAATGAGCAGTTCTTC; CDR3 protein: CASRLPGQSNNEQFF; J gene: TRBJ2-1; D gene: .; clone size: .; V gene: TRBV12-2
CDR3 DNA: TGCAGTGCAAGTCCTGGGACCTCCATCCGAGCGAAAGCTTTCTTT; CDR3 protein: CSASPGTSIRAKAFF; J gene: TRBJ1-1; D gene: .; clone size: .; V gene: TRBV20-1
CDR3 DNA: TGTGCCAGTAGTATAGCGCCGTGGCGGGCAATCCTTGAGGAGCAGTACTTC; CDR3 protein: CASSIAPWRAILEEQYF; J gene: TRBJ2-7; D gene: .; clone size: few; V gene: TRBV19
CDR3 DNA: TGTGCCAGCAGACCAGGGTTATCTCAGCCCCAGCATTTT; CDR3 protein: CASRPGLSQPQHF; J gene: TRBJ1-5; D gene: .; clone size: once; V gene: TRBV6-5
CDR3 DNA: TGTGCCAGCAGCTTGTTGGGGGAAGGGCACTATGGCTACACCTTC; CDR3 protein: CASSLLGEGHYGYTF; J gene: TRBJ1-2; D gene: .; clone size: few; V gene: TRBV5-6
CDR3 DNA: TGTGCCAGCAGCTGGGGCCGAAAAAGCTCCTACAATGAGCAGTTCTTC; CDR3 protein: CASSWGRKSSYNEQFF; J gene: TRBJ2-1; D gene: .; clone size: .; V gene: TRBV5-4
CDR3 DNA: TGTGCCAGCAGCTTAGGTGAGCAGTTCTTC; CDR3 protein: CASSLGEQFF; J gene: TRBJ2-1; D gene: .; clone size: .; V gene: TRBV7-9
CDR3 DNA: TGTGCCAGCAGCTCAGGGGCGGGAGGTTGGGCTGAGCAGTTCTTC; CDR3 protein: CASSSGAGGWAEQFF; J gene: TRBJ2-1; D gene: TRBD2; clone size: .; V gene: TRBV7-3
CDR3 DNA: TGTGCCAGCAGCCAAAGTAGCTTTCGGTCCGGGGAGCTGTTTTTT; CDR3 protein: CASSQSSFRSGELFF; J gene: TRBJ2-2; D gene: .; clone size: .; V gene: TRBV3-1/TRBV3-2
CDR3 DNA: TGTGCTTTTTCCGGGACAGCTGGAAACACCATATATTTT; CDR3 protein: CAFSGTAGNTIYF; J gene: TRBJ1-3; D gene: TRBD1; clone size: .; V gene: TRBV30
CDR3 DNA: TGCGCCAGCAGCCAAGATCTTTTGGGGATCCCGAATTCACCCCTCCACTTT; CDR3 protein: CASSQDLLGIPNSPLHF; J gene: TRBJ1-6; D gene: .; clone size: .; V gene: TRBV4-3
CDR3 DNA: TGTGCCAGCAGTTACTCGAGGGACTGGTGGTTCTTC; CDR3 protein: CASSYSRDWWFF; J gene: TRBJ2-1; D gene: .; clone size: .; V gene: TRBV6-2/TRBV6-3
CDR3 DNA: TGCGCCAGCAGTTACACTAGCGGGTTTGACAATGAGCAGTTCTTC; CDR3 protein: CASSYTSGFDNEQFF; J gene: TRBJ2-1; D gene: TRBD2; clone size: .; V gene: TRBV5-1
CDR3 DNA: TGTGCCACCTCACAGGGGGCTGGCACAGATACGCAGTATTTT; CDR3 protein: CATSQGAGTDTQYF; J gene: TRBJ2-3; D gene: TRBD1; clone size: .; V gene: TRBV19
CDR3 DNA: TGTGCCAGCAGTGAAGGTTACAGCACAGATACGCAGTATTTT; CDR3 protein: CASSEGYSTDTQYF; J gene: TRBJ2-3; D gene: .; clone size: .; V gene: TRBV6-1
CDR3 DNA: TGTGCCAGCAGCTCCGACAGGGGGTTCGACGAGCAGTACTTC; CDR3 protein: CASSSDRGFDEQYF; J gene: TRBJ2-7; D gene: TRBD1; clone size: .; V gene: TRBV11-2
CDR3 DNA: TGTGCCAGCAGCTTACGGCGGGGGGATCAAGAGACCCAGTACTTC; CDR3 protein: CASSLRRGDQETQYF; J gene: TRBJ2-5; D gene: TRBD2; clone size: .; V gene: TRBV7-2
CDR3 DNA: TGTGCCAGTTCGGCCAGCGGGGGCACCGGGGAGCTGTTTTTT; CDR3 protein: CASSASGGTGELFF; J gene: TRBJ2-2; D gene: TRBD2; clone size: .; V gene: TRBV6-5